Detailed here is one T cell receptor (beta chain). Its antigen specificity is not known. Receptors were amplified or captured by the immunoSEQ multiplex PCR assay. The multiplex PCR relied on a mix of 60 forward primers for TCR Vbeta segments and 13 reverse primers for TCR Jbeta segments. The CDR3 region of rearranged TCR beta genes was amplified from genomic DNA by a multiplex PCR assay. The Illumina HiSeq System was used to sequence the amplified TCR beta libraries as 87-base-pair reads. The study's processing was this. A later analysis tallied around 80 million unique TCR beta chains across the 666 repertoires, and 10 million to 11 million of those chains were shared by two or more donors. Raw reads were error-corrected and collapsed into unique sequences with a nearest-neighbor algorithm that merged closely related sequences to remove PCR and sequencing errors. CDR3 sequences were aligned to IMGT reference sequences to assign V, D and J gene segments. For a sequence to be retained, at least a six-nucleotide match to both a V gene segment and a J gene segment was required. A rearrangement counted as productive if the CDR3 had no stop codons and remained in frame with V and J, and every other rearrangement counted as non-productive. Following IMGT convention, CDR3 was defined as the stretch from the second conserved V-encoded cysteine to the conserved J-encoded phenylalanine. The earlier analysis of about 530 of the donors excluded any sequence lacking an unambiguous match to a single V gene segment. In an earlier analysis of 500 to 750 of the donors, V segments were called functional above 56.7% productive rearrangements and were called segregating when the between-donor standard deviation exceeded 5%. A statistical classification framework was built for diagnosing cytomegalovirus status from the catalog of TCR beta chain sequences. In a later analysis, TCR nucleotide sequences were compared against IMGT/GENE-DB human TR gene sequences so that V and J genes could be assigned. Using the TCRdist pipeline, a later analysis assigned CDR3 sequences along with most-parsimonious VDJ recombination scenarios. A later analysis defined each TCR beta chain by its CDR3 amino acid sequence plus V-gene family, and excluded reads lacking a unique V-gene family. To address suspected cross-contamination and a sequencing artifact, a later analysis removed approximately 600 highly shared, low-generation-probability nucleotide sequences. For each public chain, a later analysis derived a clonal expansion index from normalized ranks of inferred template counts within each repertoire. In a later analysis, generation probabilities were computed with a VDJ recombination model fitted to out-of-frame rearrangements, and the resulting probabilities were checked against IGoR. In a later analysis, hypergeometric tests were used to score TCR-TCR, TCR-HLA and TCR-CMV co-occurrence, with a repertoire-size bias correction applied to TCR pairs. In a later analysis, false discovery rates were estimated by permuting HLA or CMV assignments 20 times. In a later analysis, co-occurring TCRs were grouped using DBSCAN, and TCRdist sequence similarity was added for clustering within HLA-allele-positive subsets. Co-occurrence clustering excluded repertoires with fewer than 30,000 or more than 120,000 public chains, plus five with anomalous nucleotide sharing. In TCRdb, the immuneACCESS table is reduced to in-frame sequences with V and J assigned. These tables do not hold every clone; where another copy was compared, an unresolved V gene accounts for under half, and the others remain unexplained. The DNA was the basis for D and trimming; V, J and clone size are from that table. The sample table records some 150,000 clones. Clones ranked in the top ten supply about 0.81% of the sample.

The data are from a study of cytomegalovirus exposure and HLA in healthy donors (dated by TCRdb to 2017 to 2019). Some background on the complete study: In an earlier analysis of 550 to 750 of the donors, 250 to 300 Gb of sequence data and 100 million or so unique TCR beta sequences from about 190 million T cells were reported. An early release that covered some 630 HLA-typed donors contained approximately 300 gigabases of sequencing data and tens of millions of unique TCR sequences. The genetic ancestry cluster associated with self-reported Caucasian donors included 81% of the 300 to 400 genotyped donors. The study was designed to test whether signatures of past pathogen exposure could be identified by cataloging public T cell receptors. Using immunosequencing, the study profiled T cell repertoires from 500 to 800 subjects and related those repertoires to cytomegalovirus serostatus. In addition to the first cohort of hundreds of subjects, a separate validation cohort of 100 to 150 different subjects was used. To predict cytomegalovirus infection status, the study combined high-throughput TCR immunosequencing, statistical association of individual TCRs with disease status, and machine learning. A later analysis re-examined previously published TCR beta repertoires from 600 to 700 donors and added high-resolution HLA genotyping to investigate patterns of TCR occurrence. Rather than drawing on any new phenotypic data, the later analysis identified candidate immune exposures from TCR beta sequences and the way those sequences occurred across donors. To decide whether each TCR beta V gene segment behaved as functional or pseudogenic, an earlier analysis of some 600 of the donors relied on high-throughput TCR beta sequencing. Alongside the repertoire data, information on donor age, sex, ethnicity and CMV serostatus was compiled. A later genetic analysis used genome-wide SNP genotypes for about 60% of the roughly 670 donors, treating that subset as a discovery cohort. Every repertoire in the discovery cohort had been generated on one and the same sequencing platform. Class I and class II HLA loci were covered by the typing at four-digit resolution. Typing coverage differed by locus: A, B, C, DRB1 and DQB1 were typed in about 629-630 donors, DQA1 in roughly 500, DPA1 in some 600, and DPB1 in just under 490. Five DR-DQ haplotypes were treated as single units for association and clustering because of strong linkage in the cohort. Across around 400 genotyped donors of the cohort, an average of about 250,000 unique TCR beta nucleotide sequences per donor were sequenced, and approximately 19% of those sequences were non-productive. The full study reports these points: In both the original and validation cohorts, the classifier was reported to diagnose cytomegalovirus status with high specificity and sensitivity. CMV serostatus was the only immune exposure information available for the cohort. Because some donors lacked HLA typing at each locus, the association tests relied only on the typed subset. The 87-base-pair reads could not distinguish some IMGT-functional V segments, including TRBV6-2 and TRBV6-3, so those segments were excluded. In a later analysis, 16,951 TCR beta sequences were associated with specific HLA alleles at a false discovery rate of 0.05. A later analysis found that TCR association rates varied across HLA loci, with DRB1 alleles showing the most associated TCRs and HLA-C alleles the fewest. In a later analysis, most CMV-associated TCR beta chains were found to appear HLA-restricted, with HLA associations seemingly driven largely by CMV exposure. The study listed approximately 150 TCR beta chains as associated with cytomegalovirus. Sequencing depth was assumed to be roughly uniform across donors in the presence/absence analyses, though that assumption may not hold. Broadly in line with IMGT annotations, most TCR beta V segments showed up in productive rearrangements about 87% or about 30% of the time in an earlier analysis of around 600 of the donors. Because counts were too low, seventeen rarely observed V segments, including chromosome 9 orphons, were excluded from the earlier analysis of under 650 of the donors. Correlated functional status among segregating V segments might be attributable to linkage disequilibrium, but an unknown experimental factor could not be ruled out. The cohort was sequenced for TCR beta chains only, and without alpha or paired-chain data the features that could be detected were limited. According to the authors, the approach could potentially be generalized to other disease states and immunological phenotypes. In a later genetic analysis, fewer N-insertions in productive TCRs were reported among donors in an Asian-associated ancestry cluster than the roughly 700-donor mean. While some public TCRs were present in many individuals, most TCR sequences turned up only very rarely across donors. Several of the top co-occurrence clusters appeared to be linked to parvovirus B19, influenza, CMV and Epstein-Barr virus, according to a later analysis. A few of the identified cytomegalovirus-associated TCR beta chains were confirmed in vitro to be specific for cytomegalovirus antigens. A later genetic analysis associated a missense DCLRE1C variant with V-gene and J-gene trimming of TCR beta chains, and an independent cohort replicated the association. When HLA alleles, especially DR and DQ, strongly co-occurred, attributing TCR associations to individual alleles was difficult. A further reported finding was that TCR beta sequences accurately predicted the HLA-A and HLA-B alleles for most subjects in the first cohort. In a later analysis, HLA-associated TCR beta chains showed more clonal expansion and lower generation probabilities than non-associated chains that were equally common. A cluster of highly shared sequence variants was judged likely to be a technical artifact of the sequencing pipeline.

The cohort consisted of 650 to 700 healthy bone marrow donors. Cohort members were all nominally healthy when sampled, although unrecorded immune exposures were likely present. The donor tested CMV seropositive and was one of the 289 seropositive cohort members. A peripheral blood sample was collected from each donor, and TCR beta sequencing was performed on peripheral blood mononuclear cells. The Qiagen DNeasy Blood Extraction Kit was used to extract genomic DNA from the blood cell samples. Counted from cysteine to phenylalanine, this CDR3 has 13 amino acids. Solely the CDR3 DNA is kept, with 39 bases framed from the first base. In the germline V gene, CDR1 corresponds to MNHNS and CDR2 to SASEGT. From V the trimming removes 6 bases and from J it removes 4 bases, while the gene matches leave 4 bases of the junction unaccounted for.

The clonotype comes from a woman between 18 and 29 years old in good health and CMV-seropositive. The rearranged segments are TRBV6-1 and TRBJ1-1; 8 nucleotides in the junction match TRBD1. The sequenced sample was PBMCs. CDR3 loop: CASRDTGGTEAFF. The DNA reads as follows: TGTGCCAGCAGGGATACAGGGGGCACTGAAGCTTTCTTT.